This is a list of T cell receptor beta chains from one sample in a study of CD8+ T cells in alopecia areata. Method: immunoSEQ multiplex PCR; TCRdb's copy keeps in-frame clones and lacks some. Among 100,000 to 150,000 clones, around 60% were seen once, and the ten largest hold around 5.7%. The source material was CD4+ T cells sorted from blood, sampled at week 4, from a patient treated with tofacitinib. These receptors originate from a human donor with alopecia areata. Both conserved end residues are part of each CDR3. D genes are given only for firm matches. Size is omitted from some rows. Given values are once, few, many or a class for expanded clones.

j_gene | v_gene | d_gene | abundance | CDR3nt | CDR3aa
TRBJ2-3 | TRBV29-1 | . | . | TGCAGCGTTGGTCGGTCAGATAGCACAGATACGCAGTATTTT | CSVGRSDSTDTQYF
TRBJ2-7 | TRBV29-1 | . | . | TGCAGCGTGGGGAACGGTACCTACGAGCAGTACTTC | CSVGNGTYEQYF
TRBJ1-2 | TRBV7-9 | . | . | TGTGCCAGCAGCTTAAGTTTTGCAGTCTGGGGCTACACCTTC | CASSLSFAVWGYTF
TRBJ2-5 | TRBV5-1 | TRBD2 | once | TGCGCCAGCAGCTTGGGATCGACTAGCGGGAGTTTTGAGACCCAGTACTTC | CASSLGSTSGSFETQYF
TRBJ1-1 | TRBV4-1 | . | . | TGCGCCAGCAGCCAAGAGGGGTTCGCTGAAGCTTTCTTT | CASSQEGFAEAFF
TRBJ1-2 | TRBV27 | . | . | TGTGCCAGCAGTGTAAGGGCGTTAGACTATGGCTACACCTTC | CASSVRALDYGYTF
TRBJ1-5 | TRBV4-1 | . | few | TGCGCCAGCAGCCAAGGCGCAGGGACGATGCAGCCCCAGCATTTT | CASSQGAGTMQPQHF
TRBJ1-4 | TRBV29-1 | TRBD1 | . | TGCAGCGTTGAAGCAGGGGGCCTCCGAAAACTGTTTTTT | CSVEAGGLRKLFF
TRBJ1-2 | TRBV5-1 | TRBD1 | . | TGCGCCAGCAGCTTGACAGGGGAGTTTGGCTACACCTTC | CASSLTGEFGYTF
TRBJ2-5 | TRBV10-3 | . | . | TGTGCCATCAGTGAACAGTACCAAGAGACCCAGTACTTC | CAISEQYQETQYF
TRBJ2-7 | TRBV5-4 | . | . | TGTGCCAGCAGCCGGTCCTCAACGGCCGACGAGCAGTACTTC | CASSRSSTADEQYF
TRBJ2-3 | TRBV27 | TRBD2 | once | TGTGCCAGCAGTTCCCCTTGGGCGGGGGGGAGAGATACGCAGTATTTT | CASSSPWAGGRDTQYF
TRBJ1-5 | TRBV6-5 | . | once | TGTGCCAGCAGTCCGAAGGGGAGGTTCGACCAGCCCCAGCATTTT | CASSPKGRFDQPQHF
TRBJ2-7 | TRBV27 | . | once | TGTGCCAGCAGTTTAAGGCCGCGGGCCACCTTATACGAGCAGTACTTC | CASSLRPRATLYEQYF
TRBJ2-6 | TRBV29-1 | . | . | TGCAGCGTTGAGACCGGTGCTGGGGCCAACGTCCTGACTTTC | CSVETGAGANVLTF
TRBJ2-3 | TRBV5-6 | . | . | TGTGCCAGCAGCCTCCCCGTAAGGGCAGATACGCAGTATTTT | CASSLPVRADTQYF
TRBJ2-1 | TRBV28 | . | . | TGTGCCAGCAGTTCCCATCTCCAGCAGTTCTTC | CASSSHLQQFF
TRBJ2-1 | TRBV10-3 | TRBD2 | . | TGTGCCATCAGACGACTAGCGGGAGACAATGAGCAGTTCTTC | CAIRRLAGDNEQFF
TRBJ2-4 | TRBV6-5 | . | few | TGTGCCAGCAGTCTCGGCGGTGTGGACATTCAGTACTTC | CASSLGGVDIQYF
TRBJ2-7 | TRBV27 | . | few | TGTGCCACATCCGACAGGTTTTCCTACGAGCAGTACTTC | CATSDRFSYEQYF
TRBJ1-3 | TRBV9 | . | few | TGTGCCAGCAGCGTAGCTACACGGCCATCTGGAAACACCATATATTTT | CASSVATRPSGNTIYF
TRBJ1-5 | TRBV27 | . | . | TGTGCCAGCAGTTTTGATGCTTCGGGTCACTATAGCAATCAGCCCCAGCATTTT | CASSFDASGHYSNQPQHF
TRBJ2-5 | TRBV30 | TRBD1 | . | TGTGCCTGGAGGTCTGCCGGGACAGGGGGCCGGGAGACCCAGTACTTC | CAWRSAGTGGRETQYF
TRBJ2-3 | TRBV7-9 | TRBD1 | . | TGTGCCAGCAGCCGGACAGGGAGGAACACAGATACGCAGTATTTT | CASSRTGRNTDTQYF
TRBJ2-1 | TRBV5-1 | . | . | TGCGCCAGCAGCTTGGGACAGCGCGATGAGCAGTTCTTC | CASSLGQRDEQFF
TRBJ2-7 | TRBV18 | . | . | TGTGCCAGCTCACCGACATATAGCTCCTACGAGCAGTACTTC | CASSPTYSSYEQYF
TRBJ1-1 | TRBV30 | . | . | TGTGCCTTTAAGACCGGGACGGACCTGAACACTGAAGCTTTCTTT | CAFKTGTDLNTEAFF
TRBJ2-7 | TRBV20-1 | . | . | TGCAGTGGAAAAAAGACCTACGAGCAGTACTTC | CSGKKTYEQYF
TRBJ1-1 | TRBV9 | TRBD1 | . | TGTGCCAGCAGCGGCGGGACAGCGAACACTGAAGCTTTCTTT | CASSGGTANTEAFF
TRBJ2-3 | TRBV5-1 | TRBD2 | once | TGCGCCAGCAGCAGCGGACTAGCGGGAGTCTCAGATACGCAGTATTTT | CASSSGLAGVSDTQYF
TRBJ2-2 | TRBV30 | . | few | TGTGCCTGGAGGTACACCGGGGAGCTGTTTTTT | CAWRYTGELFF
TRBJ2-2 | TRBV4-1 | . | . | TGCGCCAGCAGCCAAGGCGGGGGACAACCCACCGGGGAGCTGTTTTTT | CASSQGGGQPTGELFF
TRBJ2-5 | TRBV2 | . | few | TGTGCCAGCAGACAACAGGCGTACCAAGAGACCCAGTACTTC | CASRQQAYQETQYF
TRBJ2-6 | TRBV29-1 | . | few | TGCAGCGTTGGTGAACAGGCGGTGGCTGGGGCCAACGTCCTGACTTTC | CSVGEQAVAGANVLTF
TRBJ2-2 | TRBV27 | TRBD2 | . | TGTGCCAGCAGTACACTAGCGGGTCTGAACACCGGGGAGCTGTTTTTT | CASSTLAGLNTGELFF
TRBJ2-5 | TRBV2 | . | . | TGTGCCAGCAGGAAACGTGGGTTGGAGACCCAGTACTTC | CASRKRGLETQYF
TRBJ2-2 | TRBV30 | TRBD1 | . | TGTGCCTGGAGTTTTGGGGACAGGAACACCGGGGAGCTGTTTTTT | CAWSFGDRNTGELFF
TRBJ1-2 | TRBV29-1 | TRBD1 | . | TGCAGCGTTAAGGGAGGGGGCATCTCGTCCGGCTACACCTTC | CSVKGGGISSGYTF
TRBJ1-1 | TRBV18 | . | . | TGTGCCAGCTCACCTAGAACTTCGGACACTGAAGCTTTCTTT | CASSPRTSDTEAFF
TRBJ2-5 | TRBV5-4 | . | . | TGTGCCAGCAGCTTGGTGTCGGAGACCCAGTACTTC | CASSLVSETQYF
TRBJ2-1 | TRBV5-1 | . | . | TGCGCCAGCAGCTTGGTGAGTAGCGGAGAATATTTCTTC | CASSLVSSGEYFF
TRBJ1-1 | TRBV30 | . | . | TGTGCCTGGGCCTACAGGCTGAACACTGAAGCTTTCTTT | CAWAYRLNTEAFF
TRBJ2-2 | TRBV9 | . | . | TGTGCCAGCAGCGACAAGAACACCGGGGAGCTGTTTTTT | CASSDKNTGELFF
TRBJ2-7 | TRBV29-1 | . | once | TGCAGCGTTGACCTAGGACGGTACGAGCAGTACTTC | CSVDLGRYEQYF
TRBJ2-6 | TRBV5-4 | . | . | TGTGCCAGCAGCTACGACTTATACTCTGGGGCCAACGTCCTGACTTTC | CASSYDLYSGANVLTF
TRBJ2-1 | TRBV5-6 | TRBD1 | . | TGTGCCAGCAGCTTGACAGGGGACTACAATGAGCAGTTCTTC | CASSLTGDYNEQFF
TRBJ2-1 | TRBV28 | . | few | TGTGCCAGCAGCCGCCTGGCAGTTTTCGATGAGCAGTTCTTC | CASSRLAVFDEQFF
TRBJ1-5 | TRBV2 | . | . | TGTGCCAGCAGTGAGCTAAGGAGCAATCAGCCCCAGCATTTT | CASSELRSNQPQHF
TRBJ1-2 | TRBV5-1 | . | . | TGCGCCAGCAGCCAGGGGCGAGGAGACTTTAACTATGGCTACACCTTC | CASSQGRGDFNYGYTF
TRBJ2-3 | TRBV9 | . | . | TGTGCCAGCAGCGCTTCGGGAGAGAGCACAGATACGCAGTATTTT | CASSASGESTDTQYF
TRBJ1-2 | TRBV20-1 | . | . | TGCAGTGCTGGGTTCTATGGCTACACCTTC | CSAGFYGYTF
TRBJ2-1 | TRBV7-2 | TRBD1 | . | TGTGCCAGCAGCTCGGACAGGGGGGGCTATGAGCAGTTCTTC | CASSSDRGGYEQFF
TRBJ1-5 | TRBV9 | . | . | TGTGCCAGCAGCGTAGCTGATAATCAGCCCCAGCATTTT | CASSVADNQPQHF